This T cell receptor (beta chain) was retrieved from a study of blood T cells in healthy people across ages (dated by TCRdb to the mid-2010s). Looking at the study overall: In model experiments, template switching captured about one uniquely barcoded TCR beta cDNA molecule for every two T cells. Using deep sequencing normalized with unique cDNA molecular identifiers, the study measured how TCR beta repertoire diversity changes with age. Donors were grouped into four age groups: young (average 16 years), middle-aged (under 40), aged (approximately 58) and long-lived (approximately 78). Using the same blood draw, the study looked at two additional independent replicas of 1 million unique cDNA reads for two donors, one aged 18 to 30 and the other aged 80 or older. What the study reported, not specific to this receptor: Estimates of total diversity based on one million sequenced T cells were considered lower bounds and underestimates. As age increased, observed TCR beta diversity per million T cells dropped in a roughly linear way, and a significant reduction was already evident by age around 41. The percentage of naive T cells measured by flow cytometry correlated strongly with observed TCR beta diversity. Bulk unsorted PBMC profiling prevented conclusive comparison of naive and antigen-experienced compartments. Compared with the aged group, the long-lived group had more naive CD4+ T cells, fewer expanded clones and increased TCR diversity, suggesting age selection. Donor CMV infection status was unknown, potentially confounding age-related changes in expanded clonotypes.

Donors were roughly 40 systemically healthy Caucasian individuals from Russia aged roughly 6 to 90 years. Each donor gave 9.5 to 10 milliliters of peripheral blood, drawn into EDTA-treated Vacutainer tubes. Ficoll-Paque density-gradient centrifugation was used to isolate PBMCs, with at least 6.5 million obtained per sample. Trizol reagent was used to extract total RNA from PBMCs, with at least 6 micrograms per sample. For every donor, flow cytometry on a PBMC aliquot measured the percentage of naive CD45RAhigh/CD27high T cells. Inclusive of the bounding cysteine and phenylalanine, the CDR3 is 13 residues long. Here the CDR3 DNA is all that survives: 39 bases in frame from base 1. The germline V gene (reference sequence) sets CDR1 to SEHNR and CDR2 to FQNEAQ. V lost 10 bases and J lost 0 bases; the stretch between them is 12 bases long. This clonotype appeared a few times. Its antigen specificity is not known. The sample holds no much larger clone one base away, and base qualities are not on file.

Libraries were built with 5' RACE. The sequencing machine was an Illumina HiSeq 2500. The second PCR ran for roughly 6 to 11 cycles and used a J-beta primer mix along with a sample-barcoded 5' primer. Each TCR beta cDNA molecule received a unique molecular identifier from a template-switch 5' adaptor carrying 12 random nucleotides. Each sample yielded at least 2.5 million CDR3-containing paired-end reads. First-strand cDNA synthesis was performed from all RNA using the Mint cDNA synthesis kit, with priming by a TRBC-specific oligonucleotide. Following uracil-DNA glycosylase treatment, all cDNA underwent a first 18-cycle PCR with the universal primers M1SS and BC2_uni_R. The original methods were these. For normalization, 1 million high-quality reads, each with a distinct molecular identifier, were randomly selected from each sample. Instead of being binned into consensus sequences, reads with shared molecular identifiers were discarded. CDR3 identification, clonotype clustering and error correction used MiTCR with a Q25 quality threshold and the strictest error-elimination algorithm. Lower-bound total TCR beta diversity was estimated with a nonparametric unseen species model using Euler transformation. TCRdb handled the public reads itself, with Q25 trimming in fastp and clone calling in MiXCR, and kept productive beta chains. Identical CDR3 protein sequences are pooled into one entry, listed with their most common genes and DNA. These V and J calls rely on TCRdb rather than the paper's analysis. The sample yields more than 1,000,000 distinct CDR3 sequences; approximately 25% were counted once. Together, the top ten hold approximately 0.71% of the sample.

The same specimen was also included in a second study, on T cells of mothers and their children. The second study, in turn, reports: Nine systemically healthy Caucasian individuals, comprising three mothers and their six children, were included as donors. cDNA synthesis used all of the extracted RNA, with approximately 1.4 ug of RNA in each 15 ul reaction. Sample barcodes and 2-4 random nucleotides were added via the M1S primer in the second PCR. Over 8 million TCR beta CDR3 reads came from each mother, compared with about 3.2 million reads from each child. In both related and unrelated pairs, thymic selection shapes the output of TCR recombination in a similar way, with inherited differences having only a minor effect. Related mother-child pairs always showed normalized repertoire overlap that was slightly higher than in unrelated mother-child pairs, though the difference was never significant. Persistent microchimeric T cell clones were not detected, at a sensitivity of about 90 clones per million clonotypes. Deep NGS was used in the study to compare the TCR beta repertoires of mothers and children and to look for features that separate related mother-child pairs from unrelated individuals. On average, the children were approximately 12 +/- 4 years old, while the mothers were roughly 40 +/- 4 years old. After adapters were ligated using NEBNext reagents, the libraries underwent 100+100 nt paired-end sequencing on an Illumina HiSeq 2000. Mother and child libraries were prepared a month apart and sequenced in separate runs to prevent cross-contamination. For each donor, between roughly 500,000 and 2,300,000 distinct TCR beta clonotypes were identified. Naive TCR beta clonotypes were estimated from low-frequency clonotypes matched to each donor's FACS-determined naive share, without sorting.

The clonotype comes from a girl aged 2-15 years in good health. Sequenced material: blood. The sequence links TRBV7-9 to TRBJ1-1, with a tentative D gene TRBD1 over 6 matching bases. The DNA is as follows: TGTGCCAACAGTCAGGGGATGAACACTGAAGCTTTCTTT. This yields the protein CANSQGMNTEAFF.